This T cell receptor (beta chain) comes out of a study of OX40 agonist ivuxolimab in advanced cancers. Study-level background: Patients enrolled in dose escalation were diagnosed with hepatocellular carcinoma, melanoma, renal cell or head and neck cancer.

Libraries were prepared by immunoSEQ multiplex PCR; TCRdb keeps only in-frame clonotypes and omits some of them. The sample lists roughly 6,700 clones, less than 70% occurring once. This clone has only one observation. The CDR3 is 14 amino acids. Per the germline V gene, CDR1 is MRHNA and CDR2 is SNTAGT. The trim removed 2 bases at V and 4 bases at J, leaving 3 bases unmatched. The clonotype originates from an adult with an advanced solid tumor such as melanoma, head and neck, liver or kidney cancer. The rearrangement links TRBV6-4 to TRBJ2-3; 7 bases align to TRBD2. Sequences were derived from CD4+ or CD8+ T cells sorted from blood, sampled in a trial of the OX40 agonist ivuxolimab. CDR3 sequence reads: CASSDGLGPDTQYF. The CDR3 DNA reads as TGTGCCAGCAGTGACGGACTAGGCCCAGATACGCAGTATTTT.